These 31 T cell receptor beta chains were sequenced from one sample in a study of blood T cell repertoires in COVID-19. Clones were sequenced by immunoSEQ multiplex PCR, and TCRdb holds only the in-frame ones, with some missing. The repertoire includes roughly 250,000 clones, 88% of them detected once, and 0.95% to 1.5% sits in the top ten. Sequencing was done on a sample of PBMCs or T cells enriched from blood (not recorded which). The receptor set was obtained from a middle-aged woman with acute COVID-19.

This chain links TRBV10-1 with TRBJ2-1, with TRBD2 matching 7 bases. The CDR3 is made up of 14 amino acids. Germline V gives CDR1 WNHNN, CDR2 SYGVQD (reference sequence). The V segment lost 4 bases and the J segment 3 bases; nucleotides outside the gene matches: 3. CDR3 sequence: CASSGGTIYNEQFF. CDR3 nucleotide sequence: TGCGCCAGCAGTGGAGGGACTATCTACAATGAGCAGTTCTTC.

The V call is TRBV19, the J call TRBJ2-3, with 7 positions matching TRBD1. The CDR3 loop spans 14 amino acids. The V gene's germline CDR1 is LNHDA and CDR2 SQIVND (reference sequence). V shed 4 bases and J 3 bases; nucleotides not matched to a gene: 4. This chain's CDR3 is CASSTRQGTDTQYF. CDR3 nucleotide sequence: TGTGCCAGTAGTACACGACAGGGAACAGATACGCAGTATTTT.

The chain is built from TRBV11-3 and TRBJ1-1, with 9 bases matching TRBD1. Per germline, CDR1 SGHNT and CDR2 YENEEA. The CDR3 contains 15 residues. The V and J ends lost 1 base and 6 bases, in that order; junction bases with no gene match: 6. The CDR3 coding sequence is TGTGCCAGCAGCTTAGTGCGGGACAGGGTCCCTGAAGCTTTCTTT. Residues: CASSLVRDRVPEAFF.

The chain uses TRBV5-1 and TRBJ2-7, with D perhaps TRBD1 (5 bases). This CDR3 has 14 residues. The V end was cut by 0 bases, the J end by 5 bases, with 12 bases between. The germline CDR1 and CDR2 sequences are SGHRS and YFSETQ. Here the CDR3 DNA reads TGCGCCAGCAGCTTGGGACAGTCGAGCGACGAGCAGTACTTC. This codes for CASSLGQSSDEQYF.

The gene calls are TRBV2 and TRBJ1-6; D gene uncertain. Germline V CDR1 and CDR2: SNHLY, FYNNEI. The CDR3 loop spans 13 amino acids. With 3 bases removed from V and 9 bases from J, the gap between germline ends came to 9 bases. The chain's CDR3 is CASSEGGGSPLHF. The DNA of the CDR3 is TGTGCCAGCAGTGAGGGCGGAGGTTCACCCCTCCACTTT. Using reference TRBV2 and TRBJ1-6 for the parts outside the CDR3, the full variable domain is EPEVTQTPSHQVTQMGQEVILRCVPISNHLYFYWYRQILGQKVEFLVSFYNNEISEKSEIFDDQFSVERPDGSNFTLKIRSTKLEDSAMYFCASSEGGGSPLHFGNGTRLTVT.

The rearrangement uses TRBV5-6 and TRBJ1-5; 8 bases are a match to TRBD1. Germline CDR1 reads SGHDT; CDR2 reads YYEEEE. Trimming removed 3 bases from V and 7 bases from J; junction bases left unmatched: 3. CDR3 length: 13 residues. The CDR3: CASSSGGWQPQHF. CDR3 bases: TGTGCCAGCAGCTCAGGGGGCTGGCAGCCCCAGCATTTT. The full variable domain, with the rest looked up from reference TRBV5-6 and TRBJ1-5, is DAGVTQSPTHLIKTRGQQVTLRCSPKSGHDTVSWYQQALGQGPQFIFQYYEEEERQRGNFPDRFSGHQFPNYSSELNVNALLLGDSALYLCASSSGGWQPQHFGDGTRLSIL.

The chain is built from TRBV19 and TRBJ1-1; 7 bases agree with TRBD1. The CDR3 is made up of 14 amino acids. With V trimmed by 4 bases and J by 1 base, 3 bases remained unmatched. Germline values: CDR1 LNHDA, CDR2 SQIVND (reference sequence). The CDR3 nucleotides are TGTGCCAGTAGTAGGACAGGATCGAACACTGAAGCTTTCTTT. Amino acids: CASSRTGSNTEAFF.

The chain uses TRBV27 and TRBJ1-2; D unclear. The length of the CDR3 is 14 residues. Germline CDR1 MNHEY, CDR2 SMNVEV (reference sequence). V lost 0 bases and J 2 bases, leaving 7 bases between the germline ends. CDR3 DNA: TGTGCCAGCAGTTTATCGGTACAGAACTATGGCTACACCTTC. This sequence encodes CASSLSVQNYGYTF.

V and J are TRBV2 and TRBJ1-1, with 10 bases lining up with TRBD1. V shed 7 bases and J 0 bases; nucleotides not matched to a gene: 5. Germline loops: CDR1 SNHLY, CDR2 FYNNEI. The CDR3 has 15 residues. The CDR3 bases are TGTGCCAGCACACGGACAGGGGGTATGAACACTGAAGCTTTCTTT. Encoded protein: CASTRTGGMNTEAFF.

The chain employs TRBV5-4 and TRBJ1-2; 7 bases line up with TRBD1. The CDR3 has 12 amino acids. Trimming cost V 5 bases and J 8 bases; bases outside gene matches: 6. Germline V gene lookup returns CDR1 SGHNT and CDR2 YYREEE (reference sequence). In DNA, the CDR3 is TGTGCCAGCAGTCGGGACAGCGGAGGCTACACCTTC. This sequence encodes CASSRDSGGYTF.

The V and J genes are TRBV6-5 and TRBJ1-2; 7 bases align to TRBD1. Unmatched junction bases numbered 4, after V lost 0 bases and J lost 6 bases. Germline values: CDR1 MNHEY, CDR2 SVGAGI. The CDR3 runs to 14 residues. CDR3: CASSYSPDRDGYTF. The CDR3 coding sequence is TGTGCCAGCAGTTACTCACCTGACAGGGATGGCTACACCTTC.

The rearrangement uses TRBV5-4 and TRBJ2-1; 9 bases are a match to TRBD2. The length of the CDR3 is 16 residues. J lost 4 bases, V lost 0 bases, and 5 bases had no gene match. Germline V CDR1 and CDR2: SGHNT, YYREEE (reference sequence). CDR3 DNA: TGTGCCAGCAGCTTGGTGGCTAGCGGGATATACAATGAGCAGTTCTTC. It is translated as CASSLVASGIYNEQFF.

This clone was observed a few times. The genes are TRBV18 and TRBJ2-7, with 13 bases identical to TRBD2. CDR1 KGHSH and CDR2 LQKENI come from the germline V gene. The ends lost 6 bases at V and 5 bases at J; junction bases unmatched: 10. This CDR3 has 16 residues. The CDR3 here is CASSPWTSGSPHEQYF. The CDR3, as DNA: TGTGCCAGCTCCCCCTGGACTAGCGGGAGCCCCCACGAGCAGTACTTC.

CDR3 bases: TGTGCCAGCAGCAAGGGAATAATGGACAGGAATATCAATCAGCCCCAGCATTTT. This encodes CASSKGIMDRNINQPQHF. This chain joins TRBV21-1 and TRBJ1-5; the table names TRBD1, a call not compared with the DNA. TRBV21-1 has pseudogene status. There are 18 residues in the CDR3.

The genes are TRBV10-3 and TRBJ1-1; possibly TRBD1 for D (5 bases). CDR3 length equals 14 residues. Per the germline V gene, CDR1 is ENHRY and CDR2 is SYGVKD. Trimming took 3 bases from V and 0 from J, leaving 8 bases between them. The CDR3, as DNA: TGTGCCATCAGTGACTCAGGGTTGAACACTGAAGCTTTCTTT. It encodes CAISDSGLNTEAFF.

This chain links TRBV7-6 with TRBJ1-1; D gene unclear. From germline, CDR1 is SGHVS and CDR2 FNYEAQ. The CDR3 covers 13 residues. V was shortened by 1 base and J by 7 bases, with 10 bases between the two germline ends. CDR3 DNA: TGTGCCAGCAGCTTAGGAGGATATCTTGAAGCTTTCTTT. It codes for CASSLGGYLEAFF. Combining the CDR3 with reference TRBV7-6 and TRBJ1-1 gives the whole variable domain GAGVSQSPRYKVTKRGQDVALRCDPISGHVSLYWYRQALGQGPEFLTYFNYEAQQDKSGLPNDRFSAERPEGSISTLTIQRTEQRDSAMYRCASSLGGYLEAFFGQGTRLTVV.

V is TRBV15 and J is TRBJ1-3, with a possible D match to TRBD1 (5 bases). Germline V lookup: CDR1 LNHNV, CDR2 YYDKDF (reference sequence). The V gene lost 2 bases and the J gene lost 2 bases, with 7 bases spanning the gap. This CDR3 is built from 14 residues. CDR3 region: CATSRRGAGNTIYF. CDR3 nucleotide sequence: TGTGCCACCAGCAGAAGGGGCGCTGGAAACACCATATATTTT.

V and J are TRBV29-1 and TRBJ2-1, with D possibly TRBD2 on 6 matching bases. V gave up 3 bases and J gave up 7 bases, with 16 bases separating them. This CDR3 region has 14 residues. Germline V lookup: CDR1 SQVTM, CDR2 ANQGSEA. The CDR3 DNA follows: TGCAGCGTTGAGGCACCCGGGACTGTGAATGAGCAGTTCTTC. Translation gives CSVEAPGTVNEQFF.

This clone has a handful of counts. This chain uses TRBV28 with TRBJ1-3; D gene ambiguous. The V end lost 2 bases, the J end lost 4 bases, and 12 bases lay between the germline ends. The CDR3 runs 15 residues. Germline-derived CDR1 and CDR2 are MDHEN and SYDVKM. The CDR3 coding sequence is TGTGCCAGCAGTTTAAGCCACCTACCCGGAAACACCATATATTTT. Protein sequence: CASSLSHLPGNTIYF.

In the case of this clone: The identical CDR3 is also encoded by other nucleotide sequences in the sample. The gene calls are TRBV12-3 or TRBV12-4 and TRBJ2-1; 12 bases align to TRBD1. The CDR3 contains 13 residues. Losses at the gene ends were 8 bases for V and 6 bases for J; bases not matched to a gene: 2. The CDR3 loop reads CASRDRGLNEQFF. In DNA form, the CDR3 reads TGTGCCAGCCGGGACAGGGGGCTCAATGAGCAGTTCTTC.

The chain uses TRBV27 and TRBJ2-1; 8 positions match TRBD2. V was clipped by 3 bases and J by 14 bases; unmatched bases: 9. The CDR3 sequence is 13 residues long. CDR1 is MNHEY, CDR2 SMNVEV, per germline (reference sequence). In nucleotides, the CDR3 is TGTGCCAGCAGTTTTCTTCTACGGGAGGGGGAGTTCTTC. It translates to CASSFLLREGEFF.

This chain links TRBV6-5 with TRBJ2-1, with 7 nucleotides matching TRBD1. The V gene's germline CDR1 is MNHEY and CDR2 SVGAGI. CDR3 size: 14 residues. Trimming cost V 2 bases and J 9 bases; bases outside gene matches: 7. The DNA of the CDR3 is TGTGCCAGCAGTTACGGCACAGGGGTGGGTGAGCAGTTCTTC. Translated: CASSYGTGVGEQFF.

The V and J genes are TRBV19 and TRBJ1-1; possible D gene TRBD1, 6 bases. The CDR3 sequence is 14 residues long. The V gene lost 7 bases and the J gene lost 3 bases, with 15 bases spanning the gap. CDR1 and CDR2 from the germline V gene are LNHDA and SQIVND (reference sequence). The DNA of the CDR3 is TGTGCCAGTACCAGGGGCGGGTTGGACACTGAAGCTTTCTTT. This gives the protein CASTRGGLDTEAFF.

V is TRBV10-1 and J is TRBJ1-5; 10 bases fit TRBD1. This CDR3 is 14 amino acids long. Germline V gene data show CDR1 as WNHNN and CDR2 as SYGVQD (reference sequence). Unmatched junction bases numbered 5, after V lost 6 bases and J lost 6 bases. The DNA of the CDR3 is TGCGCCAGCAGGGAAAGGACAGGGGGTCAGCCCCAGCATTTT. This sequence encodes CASRERTGGQPQHF.

J is TRBJ2-7 and V is TRBV7-9; D perhaps matches TRBD1 (5 bases). Germline V gives CDR1 SEHNR, CDR2 FQNEAQ (reference sequence). This CDR3 contains 16 residues. The V end was cut by 1 base, the J end by 3 bases, with 16 bases between. The CDR3 is CASSLGGAPRLYEQYF. Written as DNA, the CDR3 is TGTGCCAGCAGCTTAGGGGGCGCCCCCCGGCTCTACGAGCAGTACTTC.

V is TRBV14 and J is TRBJ2-4; D is ambiguous. CDR3 size: 13 residues. Trimming cost V 5 bases and J 5 bases, with 10 bases left between them. Germline V gene sequence: CDR1 SGHDN, CDR2 FVKESK. The CDR3 DNA reads TGTGCCAGCAGCGTAAGTTGGCAAAACATTCAGTACTTC. Its translation: CASSVSWQNIQYF.

This clone was recorded once. The J gene is TRBJ2-2, the V gene TRBV5-4; no reliable D call. This CDR3 comprises 12 residues. Trimming pared 5 bases from V and 2 bases from J, leaving 4 bases between. Germline V gene data show CDR1 as SGHNT and CDR2 as YYREEE (reference sequence). The CDR3 reads CASRLNTGELFF. Here the CDR3 DNA reads TGTGCCAGCAGATTAAACACCGGGGAGCTGTTTTTT.

This rearrangement joins TRBV19 to TRBJ1-1, with 10 bases fitting TRBD1. V lost 0 bases, J lost 2 bases, and 3 bases stayed unmatched. This CDR3 has 16 residues. CDR1 LNHDA and CDR2 SQIVND come from the germline V gene (reference sequence). As DNA, the CDR3 is TGTGCCAGTAGTATAGAAGGGACAGGGGTTAACACTGAAGCTTTCTTT. Residues: CASSIEGTGVNTEAFF.

This chain joins TRBV9 and TRBJ1-3; perhaps TRBD1 as D (6 bases). CDR3 size: 15 residues. V was pared by 3 bases and J by 3 bases, with 13 bases between. Germline CDR1 SGDLS, CDR2 YYNGEE. The CDR3 bases are TGTGCCAGCAGCGCTCAAAACAGGGATGGAAACACCATATATTTT. Translation gives CASSAQNRDGNTIYF.

The chain employs TRBV5-1 and TRBJ2-2; D might be TRBD1 (5 bases). CDR1 is SGHRS, CDR2 YFSETQ, per germline. V was cut by 4 bases and J by 4 bases, with 11 bases left in between. The CDR3 is 14 residues long. CDR3 sequence reads: CASSQGSGTGELFF. In DNA form, the CDR3 reads TGCGCCAGCAGCCAGGGATCGGGCACCGGGGAGCTGTTTTTT. Combining the CDR3 with reference TRBV5-1 and TRBJ2-2 gives the whole variable domain KAGVTQTPRYLIKTRGQQVTLSCSPISGHRSVSWYQQTPGQGLQFLFEYFSETQRNKGNFPGRFSGRQFSNSRSEMNVSTLELGDSALYLCASSQGSGTGELFFGEGSRLTVL.

The table lists this clone with a count of one. J is TRBJ2-5 and V is TRBV5-5; 10 bases map to TRBD1. The junction had 6 bases not matched to a gene; V was cut back by 3 bases and J by 4 bases. Germline CDR1 reads SGHKS; CDR2 reads YYEKEE (reference sequence). This CDR3 region has 15 residues. The CDR3 here is CASSSRDRGAETQYF. CDR3 bases: TGTGCCAGCAGCTCGCGGGACAGGGGTGCAGAGACCCAGTACTTC.